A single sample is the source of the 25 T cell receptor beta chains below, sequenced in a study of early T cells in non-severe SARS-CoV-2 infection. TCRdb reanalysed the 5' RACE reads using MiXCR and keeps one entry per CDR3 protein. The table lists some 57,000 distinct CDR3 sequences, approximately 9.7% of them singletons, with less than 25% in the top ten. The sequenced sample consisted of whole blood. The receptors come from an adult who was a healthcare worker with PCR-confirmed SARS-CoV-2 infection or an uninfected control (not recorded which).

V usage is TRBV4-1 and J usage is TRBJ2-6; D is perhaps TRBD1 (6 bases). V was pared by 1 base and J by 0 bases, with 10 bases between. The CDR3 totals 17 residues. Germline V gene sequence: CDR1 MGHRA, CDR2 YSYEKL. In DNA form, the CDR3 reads TGCGCCAGCAGCCAAGGGGGGCTCTACTCTGGGGCCAACGTCCTGACTTTC. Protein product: CASSQGGLYSGANVLTF.

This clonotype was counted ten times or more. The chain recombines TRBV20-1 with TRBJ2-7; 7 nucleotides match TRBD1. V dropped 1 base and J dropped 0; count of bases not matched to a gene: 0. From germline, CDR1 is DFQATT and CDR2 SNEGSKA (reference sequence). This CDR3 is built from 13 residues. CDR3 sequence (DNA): TGCAGTGCTAGAGGGGACAGCTCCTACGAGCAGTACTTC. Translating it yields CSARGDSSYEQYF.

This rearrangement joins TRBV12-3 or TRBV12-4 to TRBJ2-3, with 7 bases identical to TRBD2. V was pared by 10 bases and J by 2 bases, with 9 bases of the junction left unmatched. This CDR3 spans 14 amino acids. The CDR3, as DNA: TGTGCCACGAGGGAGGGGCGAGACACAGATACGCAGTATTTT. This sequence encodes CATREGRDTDTQYF.

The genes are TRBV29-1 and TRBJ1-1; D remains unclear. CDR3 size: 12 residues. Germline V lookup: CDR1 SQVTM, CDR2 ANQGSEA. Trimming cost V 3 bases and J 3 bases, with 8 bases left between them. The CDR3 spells CSVEVSDTEAFF. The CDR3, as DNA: TGCAGCGTTGAGGTGTCTGACACTGAAGCTTTCTTT. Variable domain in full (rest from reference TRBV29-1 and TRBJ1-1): SAVISQKPSRDICQRGTSLTIQCQVDSQVTMMFWYRQQPGQSLTLIATANQGSEATYESGFVIDKFPISRPNLTFSTLTVSNMSPEDSSIYLCSVEVSDTEAFFGQGTRLTVV.

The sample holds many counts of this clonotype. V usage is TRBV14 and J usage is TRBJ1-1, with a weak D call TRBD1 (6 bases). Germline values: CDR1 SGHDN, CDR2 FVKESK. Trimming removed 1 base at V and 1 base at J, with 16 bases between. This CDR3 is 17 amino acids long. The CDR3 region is CASSQAPGGGRNTEAFF. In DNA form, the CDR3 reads TGTGCCAGCAGCCAAGCCCCAGGCGGGGGGCGGAACACTGAAGCTTTCTTT.

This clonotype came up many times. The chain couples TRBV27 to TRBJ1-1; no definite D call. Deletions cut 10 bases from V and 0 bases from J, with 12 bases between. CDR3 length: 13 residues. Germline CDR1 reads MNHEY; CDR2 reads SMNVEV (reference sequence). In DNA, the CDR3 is TGTGCCAACCAAGCAGTGATGAACACTGAAGCTTTCTTT. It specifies CANQAVMNTEAFF.

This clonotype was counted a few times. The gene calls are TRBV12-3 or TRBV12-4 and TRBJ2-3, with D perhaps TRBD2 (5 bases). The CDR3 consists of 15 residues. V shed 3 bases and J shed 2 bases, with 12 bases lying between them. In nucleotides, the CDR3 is TGTGCCAGCAGTTTTGCTAGCAGCTACACAGATACGCAGTATTTT. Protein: CASSFASSYTDTQYF.

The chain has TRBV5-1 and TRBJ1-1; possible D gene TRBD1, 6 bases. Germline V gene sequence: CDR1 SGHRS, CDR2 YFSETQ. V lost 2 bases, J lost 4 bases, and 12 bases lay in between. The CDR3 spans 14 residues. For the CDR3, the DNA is TGCGCCAGCAGCTTCGGGGGCGCAGGCACTGAAGCTTTCTTT. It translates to CASSFGGAGTEAFF.

The CDR3 nucleotides are TGTGCCAGCAGCGCCTTCAGCGGATTAGCCGGGGAGCTGTTTTTT. Its translation: CASSAFSGLAGELFF. V gene TRBV9 combines with J gene TRBJ2-2, with D perhaps matching TRBD2 (5 bases). The CDR3 sequence is 15 residues long. CDR1 and CDR2 from the germline V gene are SGDLS and YYNGEE. Trimming cost V 3 bases and J 6 bases, with 15 bases left between them.

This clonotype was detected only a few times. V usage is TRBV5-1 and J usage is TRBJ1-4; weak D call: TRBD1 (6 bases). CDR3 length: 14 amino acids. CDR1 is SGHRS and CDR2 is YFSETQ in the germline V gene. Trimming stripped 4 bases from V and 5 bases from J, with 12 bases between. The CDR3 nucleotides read TGCGCCAGCAGCGTTGGACAGTTGAATGAAAAACTGTTTTTT. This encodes CASSVGQLNEKLFF.

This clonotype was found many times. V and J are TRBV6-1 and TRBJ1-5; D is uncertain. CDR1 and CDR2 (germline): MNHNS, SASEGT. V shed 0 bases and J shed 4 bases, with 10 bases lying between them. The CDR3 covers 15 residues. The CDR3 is CASSEAAARNQPQHF. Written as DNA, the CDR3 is TGTGCCAGCAGTGAAGCCGCGGCGAGGAATCAGCCCCAGCATTTT.

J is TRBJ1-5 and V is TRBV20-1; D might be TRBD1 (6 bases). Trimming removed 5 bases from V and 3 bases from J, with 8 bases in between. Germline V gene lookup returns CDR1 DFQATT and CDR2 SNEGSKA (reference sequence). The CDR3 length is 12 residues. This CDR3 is CSARQDNQPQHF. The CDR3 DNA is TGCAGTGCTCGACAGGACAATCAGCCCCAGCATTTT.

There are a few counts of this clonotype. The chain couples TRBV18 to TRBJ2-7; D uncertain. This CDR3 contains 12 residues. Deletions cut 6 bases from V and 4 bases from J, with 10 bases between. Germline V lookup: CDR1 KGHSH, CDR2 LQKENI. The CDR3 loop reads CASSTLSYEQYF. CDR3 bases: TGTGCCAGCTCTACATTGAGTTACGAGCAGTACTTC.

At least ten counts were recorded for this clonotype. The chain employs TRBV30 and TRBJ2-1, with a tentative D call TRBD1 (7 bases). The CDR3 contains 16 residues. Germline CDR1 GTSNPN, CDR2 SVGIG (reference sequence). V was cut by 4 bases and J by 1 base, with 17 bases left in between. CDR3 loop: CAWKVPRGESYNEQFF. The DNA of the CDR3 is TGTGCCTGGAAGGTCCCCAGGGGGGAATCCTACAATGAGCAGTTCTTC.

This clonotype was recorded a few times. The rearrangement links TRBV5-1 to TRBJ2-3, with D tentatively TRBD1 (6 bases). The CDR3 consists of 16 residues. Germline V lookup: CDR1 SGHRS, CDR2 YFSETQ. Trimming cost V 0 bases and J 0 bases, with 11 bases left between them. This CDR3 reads CASSLDGTSSTDTQYF. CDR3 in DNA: TGCGCCAGCAGCTTGGATGGGACATCTAGCACAGATACGCAGTATTTT. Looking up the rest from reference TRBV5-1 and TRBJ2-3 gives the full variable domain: KAGVTQTPRYLIKTRGQQVTLSCSPISGHRSVSWYQQTPGQGLQFLFEYFSETQRNKGNFPGRFSGRQFSNSRSEMNVSTLELGDSALYLCASSLDGTSSTDTQYFGPGTRLTVL.

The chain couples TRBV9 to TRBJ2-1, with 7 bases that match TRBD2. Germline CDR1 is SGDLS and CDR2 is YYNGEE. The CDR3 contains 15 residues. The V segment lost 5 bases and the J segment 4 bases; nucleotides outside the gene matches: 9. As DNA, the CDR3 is TGTGCCAGCAGGAGCGGGGACCTCGATTACAATGAGCAGTTCTTC. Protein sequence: CASRSGDLDYNEQFF.

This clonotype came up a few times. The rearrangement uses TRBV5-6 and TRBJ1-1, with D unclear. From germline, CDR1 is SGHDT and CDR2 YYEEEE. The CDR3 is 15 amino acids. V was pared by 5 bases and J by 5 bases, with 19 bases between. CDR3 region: CASSFRTGSGTEAFF. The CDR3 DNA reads TGTGCCAGCAGTTTCCGGACGGGCAGTGGGACTGAAGCTTTCTTT.

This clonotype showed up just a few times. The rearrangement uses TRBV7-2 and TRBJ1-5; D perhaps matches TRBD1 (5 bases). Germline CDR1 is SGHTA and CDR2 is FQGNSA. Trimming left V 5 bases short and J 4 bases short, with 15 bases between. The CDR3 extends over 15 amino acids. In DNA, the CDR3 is TGTGCCAGCAGCCCCCAGGGTGGGGCGAATCAGCCCCAGCATTTT. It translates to CASSPQGGANQPQHF. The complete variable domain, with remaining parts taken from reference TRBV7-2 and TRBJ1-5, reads GAGVSQSPSNKVTEKGKDVELRCDPISGHTALYWYRQSLGQGLEFLIYFQGNSAPDKSGLPSDRFSAERTGGSVSTLTIQRTQQEDSAVYLCASSPQGGANQPQHFGDGTRLSIL.

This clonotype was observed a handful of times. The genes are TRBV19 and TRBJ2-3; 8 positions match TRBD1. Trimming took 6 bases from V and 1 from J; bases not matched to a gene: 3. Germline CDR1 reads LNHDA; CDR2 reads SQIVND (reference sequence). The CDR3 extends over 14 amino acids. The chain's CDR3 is CASSRGRGTDTQYF. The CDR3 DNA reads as TGTGCCAGTAGCAGGGGGCGAGGCACAGATACGCAGTATTTT.

CDR3 region: CASSTTGRYTEAFF. The CDR3 DNA follows: TGTGCCAGCTCAACGACAGGGAGGTACACTGAAGCTTTCTTT. This rearrangement joins TRBV18 to TRBJ1-1, with TRBD1 identical over 7 bases. Germline CDR1 is KGHSH and CDR2 is LQKENI. The CDR3 extends over 14 amino acids. J was trimmed by 3 bases and V by 5 bases; bases with no gene match: 6.

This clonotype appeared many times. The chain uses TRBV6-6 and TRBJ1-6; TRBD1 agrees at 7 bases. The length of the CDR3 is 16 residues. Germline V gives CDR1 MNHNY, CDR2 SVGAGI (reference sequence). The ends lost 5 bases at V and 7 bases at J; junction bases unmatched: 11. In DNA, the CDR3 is TGTGCCAGCAGTGTCCCTCCACAGGGGCCAAATTCACCCCTCCACTTT. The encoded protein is CASSVPPQGPNSPLHF.

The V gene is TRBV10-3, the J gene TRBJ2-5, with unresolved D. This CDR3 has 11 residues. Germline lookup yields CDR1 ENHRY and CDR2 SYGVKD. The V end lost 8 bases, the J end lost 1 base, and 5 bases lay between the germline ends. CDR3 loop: CAIGPQETQYF. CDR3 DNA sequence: TGTGCCATCGGGCCCCAAGAGACCCAGTACTTC.

The CDR3 DNA sequence: TGTGCCAGCAGCCAAGCAGGGGGCAGGGAGACCCAGTACTTC. Its translation is CASSQAGGRETQYF. The V call is TRBV3-1, the J call TRBJ2-5, with TRBD1 matching over 8 bases. Germline values: CDR1 LGHDT, CDR2 YNNKEL (reference sequence). The CDR3 contains 14 residues. The V gene end was trimmed by 1 base and the J gene end by 5 bases; junction bases not matched to a gene: 3.

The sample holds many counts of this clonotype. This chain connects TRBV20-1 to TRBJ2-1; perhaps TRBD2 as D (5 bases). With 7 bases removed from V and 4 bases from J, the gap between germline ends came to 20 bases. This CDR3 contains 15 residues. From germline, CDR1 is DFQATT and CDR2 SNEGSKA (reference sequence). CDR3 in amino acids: CSGGREVTHYNEQFF. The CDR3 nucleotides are TGCAGTGGAGGGCGAGAAGTGACGCATTACAATGAGCAGTTCTTC.

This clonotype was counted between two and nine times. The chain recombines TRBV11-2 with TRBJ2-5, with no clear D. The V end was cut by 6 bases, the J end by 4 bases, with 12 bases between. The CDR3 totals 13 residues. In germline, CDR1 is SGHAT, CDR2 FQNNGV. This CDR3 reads CASRPKGLETQYF. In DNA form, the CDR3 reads TGTGCCAGCAGACCCAAAGGGCTAGAGACCCAGTACTTC.